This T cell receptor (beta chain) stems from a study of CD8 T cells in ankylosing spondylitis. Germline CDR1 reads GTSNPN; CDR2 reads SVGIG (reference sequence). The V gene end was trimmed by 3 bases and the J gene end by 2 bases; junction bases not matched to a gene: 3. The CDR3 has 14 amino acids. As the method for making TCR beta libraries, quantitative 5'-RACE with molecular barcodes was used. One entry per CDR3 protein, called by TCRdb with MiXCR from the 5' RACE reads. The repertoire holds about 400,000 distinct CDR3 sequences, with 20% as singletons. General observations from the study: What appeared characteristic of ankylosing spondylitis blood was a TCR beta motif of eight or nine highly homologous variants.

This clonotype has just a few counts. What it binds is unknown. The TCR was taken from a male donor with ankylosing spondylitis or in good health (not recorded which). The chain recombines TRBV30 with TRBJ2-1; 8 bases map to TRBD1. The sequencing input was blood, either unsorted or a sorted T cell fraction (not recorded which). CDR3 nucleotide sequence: TGTGCCTGGAGCTCGGGACAGGCCTACAATGAGCAGTTCTTC. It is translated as CAWSSGQAYNEQFF.